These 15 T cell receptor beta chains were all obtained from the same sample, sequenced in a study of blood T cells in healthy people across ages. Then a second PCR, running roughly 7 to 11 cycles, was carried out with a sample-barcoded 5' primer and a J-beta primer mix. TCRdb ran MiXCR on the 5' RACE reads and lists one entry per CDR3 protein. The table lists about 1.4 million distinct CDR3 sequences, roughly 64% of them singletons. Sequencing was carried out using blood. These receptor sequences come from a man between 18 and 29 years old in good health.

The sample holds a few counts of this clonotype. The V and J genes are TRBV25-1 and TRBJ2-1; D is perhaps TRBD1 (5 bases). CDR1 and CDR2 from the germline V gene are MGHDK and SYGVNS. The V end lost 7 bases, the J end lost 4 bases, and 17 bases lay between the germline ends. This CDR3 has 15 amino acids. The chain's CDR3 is CASTPQESPYNEQFF. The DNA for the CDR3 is TGTGCCAGCACCCCACAGGAGTCACCTTACAATGAGCAGTTCTTC. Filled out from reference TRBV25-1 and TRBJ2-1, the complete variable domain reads EADIYQTPRYLVIGTGKKITLECSQTMGHDKMYWYQQDPGMELHLIHYSYGVNSTEKGDLSSESTVSRIRTEHFPLTLESARPSHTSQYLCASTPQESPYNEQFFGPGTRLTVL.

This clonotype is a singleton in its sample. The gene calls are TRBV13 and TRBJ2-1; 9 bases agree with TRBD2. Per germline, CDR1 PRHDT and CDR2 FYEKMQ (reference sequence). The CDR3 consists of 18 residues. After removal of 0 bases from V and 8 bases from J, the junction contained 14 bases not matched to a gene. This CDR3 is CASSLGSPELAGDDEQFF. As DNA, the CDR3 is TGTGCCAGCAGCTTAGGTAGTCCGGAGTTAGCGGGAGACGATGAGCAGTTCTTC.

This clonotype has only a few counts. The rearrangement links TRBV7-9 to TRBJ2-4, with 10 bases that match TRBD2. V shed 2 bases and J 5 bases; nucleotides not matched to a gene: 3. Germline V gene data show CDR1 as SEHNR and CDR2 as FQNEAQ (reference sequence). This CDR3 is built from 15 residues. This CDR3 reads CASSLSGTSENIQYF. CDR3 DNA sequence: TGTGCCAGCAGCTTATCCGGGACTAGCGAAAACATTCAGTACTTC.

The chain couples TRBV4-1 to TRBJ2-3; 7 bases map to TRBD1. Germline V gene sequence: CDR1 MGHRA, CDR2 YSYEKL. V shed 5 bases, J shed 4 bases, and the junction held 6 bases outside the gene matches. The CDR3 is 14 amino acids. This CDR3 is CASSTRQGPDTQYF. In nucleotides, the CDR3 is TGCGCCAGCAGCACCCGACAGGGCCCAGATACGCAGTATTTT.

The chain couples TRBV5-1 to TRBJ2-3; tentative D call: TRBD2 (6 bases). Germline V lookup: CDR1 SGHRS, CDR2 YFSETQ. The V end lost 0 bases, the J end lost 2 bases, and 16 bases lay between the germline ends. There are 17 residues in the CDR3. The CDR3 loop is CASSLAILAELTDTQYF. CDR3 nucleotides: TGCGCCAGCAGCTTGGCCATCTTAGCGGAACTCACAGATACGCAGTATTTT.

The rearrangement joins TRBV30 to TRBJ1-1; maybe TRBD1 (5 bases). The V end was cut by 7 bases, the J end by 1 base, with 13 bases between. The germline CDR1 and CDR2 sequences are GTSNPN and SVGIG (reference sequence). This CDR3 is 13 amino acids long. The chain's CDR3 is CASTVHPNTEAFF. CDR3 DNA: TGTGCCTCGACAGTCCATCCGAACACTGAAGCTTTCTTT.

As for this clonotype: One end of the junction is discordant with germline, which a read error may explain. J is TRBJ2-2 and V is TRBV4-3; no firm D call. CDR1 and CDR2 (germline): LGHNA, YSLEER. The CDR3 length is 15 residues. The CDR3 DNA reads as TGCGCCAGCAGCCAAGATTGGGGAAACACAGGGGAGCTGTTTTTT. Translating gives CASSQDWGNTGELFF.

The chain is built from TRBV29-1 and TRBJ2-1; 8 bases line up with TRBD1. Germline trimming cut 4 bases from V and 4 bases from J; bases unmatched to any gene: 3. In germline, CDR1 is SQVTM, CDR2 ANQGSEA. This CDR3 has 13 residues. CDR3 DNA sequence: TGCAGCGTTGGGACAGGGTATTACAATGAGCAGTTCTTC. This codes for CSVGTGYYNEQFF.

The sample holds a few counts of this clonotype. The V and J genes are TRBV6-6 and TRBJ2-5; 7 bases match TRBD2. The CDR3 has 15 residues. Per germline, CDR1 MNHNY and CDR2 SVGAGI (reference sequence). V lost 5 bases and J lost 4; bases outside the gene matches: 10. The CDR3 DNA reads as TGTGCCAGCAGTCCGGGGAGGGCTTGGGGAGAGACCCAGTACTTC. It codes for CASSPGRAWGETQYF.

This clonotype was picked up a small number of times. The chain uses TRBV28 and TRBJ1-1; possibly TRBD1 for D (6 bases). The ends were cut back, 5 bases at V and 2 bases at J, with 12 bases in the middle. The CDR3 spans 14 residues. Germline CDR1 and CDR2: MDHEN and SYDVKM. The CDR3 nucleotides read TGTGCCAGCAGTCCCACAGGGTTCAACACTGAAGCTTTCTTT. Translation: CASSPTGFNTEAFF.

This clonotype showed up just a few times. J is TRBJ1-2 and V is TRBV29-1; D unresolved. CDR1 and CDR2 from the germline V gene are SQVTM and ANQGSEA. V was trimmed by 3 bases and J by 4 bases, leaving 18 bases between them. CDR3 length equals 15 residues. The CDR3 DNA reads TGCAGCGTTGAGGGGAGGGTTGAAGAAGTCTATGGCTACACCTTC. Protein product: CSVEGRVEEVYGYTF.

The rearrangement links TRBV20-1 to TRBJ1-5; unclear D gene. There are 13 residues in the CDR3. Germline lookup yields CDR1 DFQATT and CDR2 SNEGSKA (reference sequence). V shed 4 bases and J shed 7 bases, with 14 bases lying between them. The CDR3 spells CSATITDQQPQHF. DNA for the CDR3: TGCAGTGCTACCATCACAGATCAGCAGCCCCAGCATTTT.

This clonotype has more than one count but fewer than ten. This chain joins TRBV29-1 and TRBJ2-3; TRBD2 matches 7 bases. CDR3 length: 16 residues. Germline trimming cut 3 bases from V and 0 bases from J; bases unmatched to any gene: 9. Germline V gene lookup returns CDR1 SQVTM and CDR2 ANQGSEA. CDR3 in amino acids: CSVEGGETPSTDTQYF. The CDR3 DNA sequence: TGCAGCGTTGAGGGGGGGGAAACTCCTAGCACAGATACGCAGTATTTT.

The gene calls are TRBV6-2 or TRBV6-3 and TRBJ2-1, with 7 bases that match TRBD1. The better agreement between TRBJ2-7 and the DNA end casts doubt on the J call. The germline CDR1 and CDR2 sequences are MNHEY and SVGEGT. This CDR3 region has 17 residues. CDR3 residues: CASSPLGQTKSYNEQYF. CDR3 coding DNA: TGTGCCAGCAGCCCCCTGGGACAGACTAAATCCTACAATGAGCAGTACTTC.

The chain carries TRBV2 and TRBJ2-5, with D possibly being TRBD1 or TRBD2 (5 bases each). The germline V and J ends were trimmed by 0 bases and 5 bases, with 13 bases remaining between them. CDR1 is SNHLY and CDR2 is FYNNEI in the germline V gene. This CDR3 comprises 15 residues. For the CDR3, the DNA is TGTGCCAGCAGTGAAGCTCGAGGGGCGCGTGAGACCCAGTACTTC. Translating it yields CASSEARGARETQYF.